Below are 14 T cell receptor beta chains sequenced from a single sample in a study of cytomegalovirus exposure and HLA in healthy donors listed by TCRdb under 2017. Libraries were constructed by the immunoSEQ multiplex PCR assay. A mixture of 60 forward primers for TCR Vbeta segments and 13 reverse primers for TCR Jbeta segments was used in the multiplex PCR. Not all clones reach the TCRdb copy of this immuneACCESS table, which keeps in-frame sequences only. Checked studies attribute under half of the gap to unresolved V genes and leave the rest unexplained. Here the sample has 150,000 to 200,000 clones; 62% occur a single time. The ten top clones hold around 3% of the sample. Sequenced: PBMCs. These receptors were taken from a man aged 40-49 years in good health and CMV-seronegative.

J is TRBJ2-3 and V is TRBV4-1, with TRBD2 matching over 7 bases. Germline loops: CDR1 MGHRA, CDR2 YSYEKL. The CDR3 is 16 amino acids. Losses at the gene ends were 1 base for V and 6 bases for J; bases not matched to a gene: 10. The CDR3 region has the DNA TGCGCCAGCAGCCAAGCGAATAGCGGGCCTCGGGATACGCAGTATTTT. This translates into CASSQANSGPRDTQYF.

This clone was counted at least ten times. The chain uses TRBV27 and TRBJ1-5; D not certain. Trimming removed 2 bases from V and 0 bases from J, with 8 bases in between. Germline V gene lookup returns CDR1 MNHEY and CDR2 SMNVEV (reference sequence). The CDR3 is made up of 15 amino acids. This chain's CDR3 is CASSLRDNSNQPQHF. The CDR3 region has the DNA TGTGCCAGCAGTTTACGGGATAATAGCAATCAGCCCCAGCATTTT.

This clone occurred a few times. The V call is TRBV29-1, the J call TRBJ2-7, with TRBD1 matching over 9 bases. Germline V gives CDR1 SQVTM, CDR2 ANQGSEA. The ends lost 0 bases at V and 3 bases at J; junction bases unmatched: 9. The CDR3 covers 16 residues. DNA of the CDR3: TGCAGCGTTGAAGAAAGGGGGGACAGGGTTGGCTACGAGCAGTACTTC. Protein product: CSVEERGDRVGYEQYF.

Worth noting for this clone: The conserved closing phenylalanine or tryptophan is absent in this CDR3, likely reflecting a read error. This sequence joins TRBV25-1 and TRBJ2-3, with a weak D call TRBD1 (5 bases). Germline values: CDR1 MGHDK, CDR2 SYGVNS. V was pared by 2 bases and J by 0 bases, with 12 bases between. This CDR3 contains 16 residues. The CDR3 sequence is CASSERGRTSTDTQYL. CDR3 DNA: TGTGCCAGCAGTGAAAGGGGCAGAACTAGCACAGATACGCAGTATCTT.

The chain carries TRBV4-2 and TRBJ2-3; 8 bases line up with TRBD2. CDR1 is LGHNA and CDR2 is YNFKEQ in the germline V gene. This CDR3 has 16 residues. The V gene end was trimmed by 1 base and the J gene end by 2 bases; junction bases not matched to a gene: 5. The CDR3 region has the DNA TGTGCCAGCAGCCAAGTTCCGGGGGGGCTCACAGATACGCAGTATTTT. Protein sequence: CASSQVPGGLTDTQYF.

This clone appeared a few times. The V gene is TRBV15, the J gene TRBJ2-2; 7 bases agree with TRBD1. CDR3 length equals 16 residues. J lost 8 bases, V lost 0 bases, and 9 bases had no gene match. CDR1 and CDR2 (germline): LNHNV, YYDKDF (reference sequence). This CDR3 is CATSRDLTGVGGELFF. The DNA of the CDR3 is TGTGCCACCAGCAGAGATTTAACAGGGGTTGGAGGGGAGCTGTTTTTT.

This clone was detected only once. Within the sample, other DNA sequences also encode this same CDR3. V is TRBV7-2 and J is TRBJ2-1; possible D gene TRBD2, 7 bases. V shed 1 base and J shed 4 bases, with 11 bases lying between them. This CDR3 is 15 amino acids long. From germline, CDR1 is SGHTA and CDR2 FQGNSA. The CDR3 nucleotides read TGTGCCAGCAGCTTAGGCGGGGGCCGTTACAATGAGCAGTTCTTC. Protein sequence: CASSLGGGRYNEQFF.

The table lists this clone with a count of one. The gene calls are TRBV11-2 and TRBJ1-1; the match to TRBD1 covers 7 bases. From germline, CDR1 is SGHAT and CDR2 FQNNGV. There are 14 residues in the CDR3. V was clipped by 3 bases and J by 3 bases; unmatched bases: 4. CDR3 region: CASSLTGTDTEAFF. DNA of the CDR3: TGTGCCAGCAGCTTGACAGGGACGGACACTGAAGCTTTCTTT.

The sample holds a few counts of this clone. The chain uses TRBV6-1 and TRBJ1-6; D is undetermined. Germline V gene sequence: CDR1 MNHNS, CDR2 SASEGT. The CDR3 has 15 amino acids. Between the trimmed V and J ends, which lost 6 bases and 8 bases, there was a span of 17 bases. DNA of the CDR3: TGTGCCAGCAGATTCCGGGGAGAGCTACATTCACCCCTCCACTTT. Its protein product is CASRFRGELHSPLHF.

The V gene is TRBV29-1, the J gene TRBJ2-1, with D maybe TRBD2 (7 bases). The CDR3 is 13 residues long. Trimming left V 7 bases short and J 5 bases short, with 15 bases between. From germline, CDR1 is SQVTM and CDR2 ANQGSEA. The CDR3 DNA reads TGCAGCGCCGGGGGGCAGGTCCACAATGAGCAGTTCTTC. Translation gives CSAGGQVHNEQFF.

The gene calls are TRBV5-1 and TRBJ2-5; TRBD1 aligns across 11 bases. Germline V lookup: CDR1 SGHRS, CDR2 YFSETQ. CDR3 length: 14 amino acids. After removal of 4 bases from V and 4 bases from J, the junction contained 3 bases not matched to a gene. The CDR3 bases are TGCGCCAGCAGCCGCGGACAGGGGGCAGAGACCCAGTACTTC. It translates to CASSRGQGAETQYF.

The genes are TRBV23-1 and TRBJ1-2; TRBD1 is a possible D gene (6 bases). TRBV23-1 qualifies as an ORF whose function is uncertain. CDR3 length: 20 residues. V was shortened by 7 bases and J by 5 bases, with 35 bases between the two germline ends. CDR3 DNA sequence: TGCGCCAGCATCCAATCTACCCCCCCGCGGACAGACTTGATGTTATATGGCTACACCTTC. Protein sequence: CASIQSTPPRTDLMLYGYTF.

This clone was observed a few times. The J gene is TRBJ2-6, the V gene TRBV13; D gene uncertain. Per germline, CDR1 PRHDT and CDR2 FYEKMQ (reference sequence). This CDR3 spans 14 amino acids. V shed 5 bases and J shed 0 bases, with 5 bases lying between them. The CDR3 loop reads CASSDNSGANVLTF. The CDR3 nucleotides are TGTGCCAGCAGCGACAACTCTGGGGCCAACGTCCTGACTTTC. Full variable domain (remainder filled in from reference TRBV13 and TRBJ2-6): AAGVIQSPRHLIKEKRETATLKCYPIPRHDTVYWYQQGPGQDPQFLISFYEKMQSDKGSIPDRFSAQQFSDYHSELNMSSLELGDSALYFCASSDNSGANVLTFGAGSRLTVL.

This clone was picked up one time. The chain's CDR3 is CASSLGTVNNQPQHF. In DNA, the CDR3 is TGCGCCAGCAGCTTGGGGACAGTAAATAATCAGCCCCAGCATTTT. V and J are TRBV5-1 and TRBJ1-5, with D maybe TRBD1 (6 bases). Trimming removed 0 bases at V and 4 bases at J, with 11 bases between. The germline CDR1 and CDR2 sequences are SGHRS and YFSETQ. CDR3 length equals 15 residues.